The rows below give T cell receptor beta chains drawn from one sample of a study of OX40 agonist ivuxolimab in advanced cancers. Assay: immunoSEQ multiplex PCR; the TCRdb copy retains only in-frame clones and omits some. The sample contains around 65,000 clones, about 92% of which appear only once. Sequencing was performed on CD4+ or CD8+ T cells sorted from blood, taken in a trial of the OX40 agonist ivuxolimab. The origin of the receptors is an adult with an advanced solid tumor such as melanoma, head and neck, liver or kidney cancer. CDR3s include the opening cysteine and the closing phenylalanine or tryptophan. Fields, in order: D gene, J gene, V gene, clone size, CDR3 protein, CDR3 DNA. A D gene is named only where the DNA matches it firmly. The size field is filled for only some rows; it gives once, few, many or a size class.

d_gene: TRBD2; j_gene: TRBJ2-7; v_gene: TRBV9; abundance: -; CDR3aa: CASSPTSGGTPYEQYF; CDR3nt: TGTGCCAGCAGCCCCACTAGCGGGGGGACCCCCTACGAGCAGTACTTC
d_gene: -; j_gene: TRBJ2-2; v_gene: TRBV4-1; abundance: -; CDR3aa: CASSQGLGVTGELFF; CDR3nt: TGCGCCAGCAGCCAAGGCCTTGGGGTCACCGGGGAGCTGTTTTTT
d_gene: TRBD1; j_gene: TRBJ1-2; v_gene: TRBV7-9; abundance: -; CDR3aa: CASSLTFTGVGVDGYTF; CDR3nt: TGTGCCAGCAGCCTAACTTTTACAGGGGTGGGGGTCGATGGCTACACCTTC
d_gene: -; j_gene: TRBJ2-2; v_gene: TRBV27; abundance: once; CDR3aa: CASSLRAGGSPGELFF; CDR3nt: TGTGCCAGCAGTTTAAGGGCAGGGGGGTCCCCCGGGGAGCTGTTTTTT
d_gene: -; j_gene: TRBJ2-1; v_gene: TRBV30; abundance: -; CDR3aa: CAWRDIGNPPYNEQFF; CDR3nt: TGTGCCTGGAGAGATATAGGGAACCCGCCCTACAATGAGCAGTTCTTC
d_gene: -; j_gene: TRBJ2-2; v_gene: TRBV11-2; abundance: -; CDR3aa: CASSGGGELFF; CDR3nt: TGTGCCAGCAGCGGGGGCGGGGAGCTGTTTTTT
d_gene: -; j_gene: TRBJ2-5; v_gene: TRBV4-3; abundance: -; CDR3aa: CASSPSQGETQYF; CDR3nt: TGCGCCAGCAGCCCCTCCCAGGGGGAGACCCAGTACTTC
d_gene: -; j_gene: TRBJ2-7; v_gene: TRBV6-1; abundance: -; CDR3aa: CASRAAPGGYEQYF; CDR3nt: TGTGCCAGCAGGGCGGCTCCCGGGGGATACGAGCAGTACTTC
d_gene: -; j_gene: TRBJ1-1; v_gene: TRBV5-1; abundance: -; CDR3aa: CASSLGNAEAFF; CDR3nt: TGCGCCAGCAGCTTGGGTAACGCTGAAGCTTTCTTT
d_gene: -; j_gene: TRBJ1-2; v_gene: TRBV20-1; abundance: -; CDR3aa: CSAISVSGQNF; CDR3nt: TGCAGTGCTATCAGTGTTTCGGGCCAAAACTTC
d_gene: -; j_gene: TRBJ2-2; v_gene: TRBV11-2; abundance: -; CDR3aa: CASSLGSGELFF; CDR3nt: TGTGCCAGCAGCTTAGGGAGCGGGGAGCTGTTTTTT
d_gene: TRBD2; j_gene: TRBJ2-2; v_gene: TRBV4-3; abundance: -; CDR3aa: CASSQDPTSGRVGELFF; CDR3nt: TGCGCCAGCAGCCAAGATCCGACTAGCGGGAGGGTCGGGGAGCTGTTTTTT
d_gene: -; j_gene: TRBJ2-7; v_gene: TRBV4-1; abundance: -; CDR3aa: CASSLDGGQYEQYF; CDR3nt: TGCGCCAGCAGCCTAGATGGAGGACAGTACGAGCAGTACTTC
d_gene: -; j_gene: TRBJ1-2; v_gene: TRBV5-6; abundance: -; CDR3aa: CASSSGAYGYGYTF; CDR3nt: TGTGCCAGCAGCTCAGGGGCTTACGGGTATGGCTACACCTTC
d_gene: TRBD2; j_gene: TRBJ2-1; v_gene: TRBV7-8; abundance: -; CDR3aa: CASSGVGLAGEGYNEQFF; CDR3nt: TGTGCCAGCAGCGGGGTAGGACTAGCGGGAGAGGGGTACAATGAGCAGTTCTTC
d_gene: -; j_gene: TRBJ2-7; v_gene: TRBV6-5; abundance: -; CDR3aa: CASSYEGLPAYEQYF; CDR3nt: TGTGCCAGCAGTTATGAGGGACTTCCAGCCTACGAGCAGTACTTC
d_gene: -; j_gene: TRBJ1-1; v_gene: TRBV19; abundance: -; CDR3aa: CASSVLSRGSEAFF; CDR3nt: TGTGCCAGTAGTGTCCTTTCGCGAGGCTCTGAAGCTTTCTTT
d_gene: -; j_gene: TRBJ1-1; v_gene: TRBV27; abundance: -; CDR3aa: CASRGKENTEAFF; CDR3nt: TGTGCCAGCAGAGGTAAAGAGAACACTGAAGCTTTCTTT
d_gene: -; j_gene: TRBJ1-1; v_gene: TRBV4-1; abundance: -; CDR3aa: CASSHSRESNTEAFF; CDR3nt: TGCGCCAGCAGCCATTCACGAGAATCGAACACTGAAGCTTTCTTT
d_gene: -; j_gene: TRBJ2-1; v_gene: TRBV2; abundance: -; CDR3aa: CASRTATAWDEQFF; CDR3nt: TGTGCCAGCAGAACGGCCACCGCTTGGGATGAGCAGTTCTTC
d_gene: -; j_gene: TRBJ1-2; v_gene: TRBV27; abundance: -; CDR3aa: CASSFRGRDGYTF; CDR3nt: TGTGCCAGCAGTTTCAGGGGCAGGGATGGCTACACCTTC
d_gene: -; j_gene: TRBJ2-7; v_gene: TRBV10-3; abundance: -; CDR3aa: CAISESESGPDLYEQYF; CDR3nt: TGTGCCATCAGTGAGTCCGAAAGTGGGCCGGACCTCTACGAGCAGTACTTC
d_gene: TRBD2; j_gene: TRBJ2-1; v_gene: TRBV4-3; abundance: -; CDR3aa: CASSQAWSPTGLVKYNEQFF; CDR3nt: TGCGCCAGCAGCCAAGCATGGTCCCCGACGGGACTAGTGAAATACAATGAGCAGTTCTTC
d_gene: -; j_gene: TRBJ2-3; v_gene: TRBV15; abundance: -; CDR3aa: CATSAGVAQYF; CDR3nt: TGTGCCACCAGCGCAGGGGTGGCGCAGTATTTT
d_gene: -; j_gene: TRBJ2-1; v_gene: TRBV9; abundance: -; CDR3aa: CASSPWTTYNEQFF; CDR3nt: TGTGCCAGCAGCCCGTGGACCACCTACAATGAGCAGTTCTTC
d_gene: -; j_gene: TRBJ2-3; v_gene: TRBV10-3; abundance: -; CDR3aa: CAISEGGAILGGHTQYF; CDR3nt: TGTGCCATCAGTGAAGGAGGGGCAATACTAGGTGGCCATACGCAGTATTTT
d_gene: TRBD2; j_gene: TRBJ2-7; v_gene: TRBV5-1; abundance: -; CDR3aa: CASSFSGSSYEQYF; CDR3nt: TGCGCCAGCAGCTTTAGCGGGAGCTCCTACGAGCAGTACTTC
d_gene: -; j_gene: TRBJ1-1; v_gene: TRBV15; abundance: -; CDR3aa: CATSIRGNTEAFF; CDR3nt: TGTGCCACCAGCATAAGGGGGAACACTGAAGCTTTCTTT
d_gene: -; j_gene: TRBJ2-1; v_gene: TRBV29-1; abundance: -; CDR3aa: CSVPDGVSSYNEQFF; CDR3nt: TGCAGCGTCCCCGATGGGGTCAGCTCCTACAATGAGCAGTTCTTC
d_gene: TRBD2; j_gene: TRBJ2-7; v_gene: TRBV27; abundance: -; CDR3aa: CATGGVGVHEQYF; CDR3nt: TGTGCCACCGGGGGGGTTGGGGTCCACGAGCAGTACTTC
d_gene: TRBD2; j_gene: TRBJ2-2; v_gene: TRBV7-7; abundance: -; CDR3aa: CASSLEVLASGKTGELFF; CDR3nt: TGTGCCAGCAGCTTAGAGGTTTTGGCTAGCGGGAAGACCGGGGAGCTGTTTTTT
d_gene: TRBD1; j_gene: TRBJ2-7; v_gene: TRBV7-9; abundance: once; CDR3aa: CASSLTTGQSEQYF; CDR3nt: TGTGCCAGCAGCTTAACCACGGGACAGAGTGAGCAGTACTTC
d_gene: TRBD2; j_gene: TRBJ2-5; v_gene: TRBV7-3; abundance: -; CDR3aa: CASSLLGEGTQETQYF; CDR3nt: TGTGCCAGCAGCTTACTGGGGGAGGGCACCCAAGAGACCCAGTACTTC
d_gene: -; j_gene: TRBJ2-3; v_gene: TRBV2; abundance: -; CDR3aa: CASSAGARGTDTQYF; CDR3nt: TGTGCCAGCAGTGCGGGGGCAAGGGGCACAGATACGCAGTATTTT
d_gene: -; j_gene: TRBJ2-5; v_gene: TRBV19; abundance: -; CDR3aa: CASSIDLQGWETQYF; CDR3nt: TGTGCCAGTAGTATAGATCTTCAGGGGTGGGAGACCCAGTACTTC
d_gene: -; j_gene: TRBJ2-2; v_gene: TRBV7-2; abundance: -; CDR3aa: CASSLEQGTGELFF; CDR3nt: TGTGCCAGCAGCTTAGAGCAGGGCACCGGGGAGCTGTTTTTT
d_gene: -; j_gene: TRBJ1-5; v_gene: TRBV27; abundance: -; CDR3aa: CASRALPISNQPQHF; CDR3nt: TGTGCCAGCAGGGCGCTGCCCATCAGCAATCAGCCCCAGCATTTT
d_gene: TRBD1; j_gene: TRBJ2-7; v_gene: TRBV29-1; abundance: once; CDR3aa: CSVELVRQGSSYEQYF; CDR3nt: TGCAGCGTGGAACTGGTACGACAGGGCTCCTCCTACGAGCAGTACTTC
d_gene: -; j_gene: TRBJ2-7; v_gene: TRBV6-5; abundance: -; CDR3aa: CASSWGISYEQYF; CDR3nt: TGTGCCAGCAGTTGGGGAATCTCCTACGAGCAGTACTTC
d_gene: -; j_gene: TRBJ2-3; v_gene: TRBV10-1; abundance: -; CDR3aa: CASSVGVPRDTQYF; CDR3nt: TGCGCCAGCAGTGTGGGGGTCCCGAGGGATACGCAGTATTTT
d_gene: -; j_gene: TRBJ1-1; v_gene: TRBV21-1; abundance: -; CDR3aa: CASSTRQGNTEAFF; CDR3nt: TGTGCCAGCAGCACCCGCCAGGGTAACACTGAAGCTTTCTTT
d_gene: -; j_gene: TRBJ2-5; v_gene: TRBV11-2; abundance: once; CDR3aa: CASSLSLPSQETQYF; CDR3nt: TGTGCCAGCAGCTTGTCCTTACCGAGCCAAGAGACCCAGTACTTC
d_gene: -; j_gene: TRBJ2-2; v_gene: TRBV5-6; abundance: -; CDR3aa: CASSFGTGELFF; CDR3nt: TGTGCCAGCAGCTTCGGCACCGGGGAGCTGTTTTTT
d_gene: -; j_gene: TRBJ2-3; v_gene: TRBV7-9; abundance: -; CDR3aa: CASSLNRDTQYF; CDR3nt: TGTGCCAGCAGCTTAAATCGGGATACGCAGTATTTT
d_gene: -; j_gene: TRBJ2-7; v_gene: TRBV11-3; abundance: -; CDR3aa: CASSLGTFNEQYF; CDR3nt: TGTGCCAGCAGCTTGGGGACGTTCAACGAGCAGTACTTC
d_gene: TRBD2; j_gene: TRBJ2-7; v_gene: TRBV4-1; abundance: -; CDR3aa: CASSPLAGGPWEQYF; CDR3nt: TGCGCCAGCAGCCCTCTAGCGGGAGGGCCTTGGGAGCAGTACTTC
d_gene: -; j_gene: TRBJ1-1; v_gene: TRBV15; abundance: -; CDR3aa: CATSRDRGIQNTEAFF; CDR3nt: TGTGCCACCAGCAGAGACAGGGGCATACAGAACACTGAAGCTTTCTTT